The source of this T cell receptor beta chain is a study of T cell responses to AZD1222 COVID-19 vaccine. Points from the study as a whole: Spike-spanning, vaccine-associated CD4 TCRs were dominant at 160-218 and 743-854. An increase in Spike-specific TCR breadth and depth was observed after two AZD1222 doses.

TCRdb's copy holds only in-frame clones and misses some; the assay was immunoSEQ multiplex PCR. This table holds fewer than 110,000 clones, approximately 89% found once. This clone appeared a single time. The antigen is unknown. Specimen: peripheral blood, collected 28 days after the second AZD1222 dose. This sequence was found in an adult who received the AZD1222 COVID-19 vaccine.

CDR3 coding DNA: TGTGCCAGTAGTTCACAGGGGGGGAGCACTGAAGCTTTCTTT. It specifies CASSSQGGSTEAFF. The J gene is TRBJ1-1, the V gene TRBV19; the match to TRBD1 covers 8 bases. V was clipped by 5 bases and J by 4 bases; unmatched bases: 6. The CDR3 has 14 amino acids. The V gene's germline CDR1 is LNHDA and CDR2 SQIVND (reference sequence).